This TCR beta chain was observed in a study of molecular identifiers for immune sequencing clone quantification. MiXCR was run by TCRdb on the PCR reads, yielding one entry per CDR3 protein. Here the sample spans about 500,000 distinct CDR3 sequences, 20% to 25% being singletons. Naive CD8 library inputs spanned roughly 20,000 to 1,100,000 sorted cells and 10%, 30% or 50% RNA. The germline V and J ends were trimmed by 4 bases and 2 bases, with 12 bases remaining between them. This CDR3 is built from 14 residues. Germline lookup yields CDR1 GTSNPN and CDR2 SVGIG (reference sequence). This clonotype was observed at least ten times.

This sequence joins TRBV30 and TRBJ2-1; the D is unclear. The clonotype originates from a human donor in good health. Some libraries in this study had Jurkat cell RNA spiked in. Sample: naive CD8+ T cells from blood, with Jurkat cell RNA spiked in. Subset of the sample: FACS-sorted CD8+CD4-CCR7+CD45RA+ naive T cells. CDR3 DNA sequence: TGTGCCTGGACGCTATCTCAGCCCTACAATGAGCAGTTCTTC. Translated: CAWTLSQPYNEQFF.